Reported below is one TCR beta chain. What it recognizes is unknown. CDR1 LNHDA and CDR2 SQIVND come from the germline V gene (reference sequence). Trimming left V 1 base short and J 1 base short, with 13 bases between. This CDR3 contains 16 residues. This record comes from a study of cytomegalovirus exposure and HLA in healthy donors. Turning to the study itself: Out of approximately 170 million T cells, an earlier analysis found about 100 million unique TCR beta sequences in total. Broader study findings: The classifier reportedly diagnosed cytomegalovirus status with high specificity and sensitivity. A few V segments could not be told apart, such as TRBV6-2 and TRBV6-3, and were left out.

The PCR used 60 Vbeta and 13 Jbeta primers. The table came from immunoSEQ multiplex PCR; TCRdb's copy has only in-frame clones and leaves some out. The table records some 140,000 clones, less than 85% of them present only once. Input material: PBMCs. The chain couples TRBV19 to TRBJ1-1; weak D call: TRBD1 (6 bases). The receptor was derived from a woman aged 45-60 years in good health and CMV-seropositive. The CDR3 loop reads CASSIGRDTKNTEAFF. The CDR3 DNA sequence: TGTGCCAGTAGTATAGGAAGGGACACGAAGAACACTGAAGCTTTCTTT.